The T cell receptor (beta chain) described here comes from a study of T cells in Graves' hyperthyroidism and ophthalmopathy. The investigators amplified TCR beta CDR3 regions from RNA transcripts. Researchers ran a first-round RT-PCR on the TCR CDR3 using the HTBI primer set. TCRdb re-called the multiplex PCR reads with MiXCR, one entry per CDR3 protein. The sample holds fewer than 650,000 distinct CDR3 sequences, 12% to 15% seen once. The definition of stable Graves' hyperthyroidism was no ophthalmopathy progression within 18 months. Together with thyroid ultrasound, orbital computed tomography, serum thyroxine and TRAb, clinical symptoms were used for diagnoses. Germline loops: CDR1 DFQATT, CDR2 SNEGSKA (reference sequence). This CDR3 region has 16 residues. V gave up 0 bases and J gave up 0 bases, with 12 bases separating them.

V and J are TRBV20-1 and TRBJ2-1; D is unclear. This clonotype originated in a woman in her forties with Graves' hyperthyroidism. Sequenced sample: blood. The CDR3 DNA reads TGCAGTGCTAGAGACCCTGGATTGTACTCCTACAATGAGCAGTTCTTC. It specifies CSARDPGLYSYNEQFF.